The clone carrying this T cell receptor (beta chain) was picked up one time. No antigen is known for it. This entry is derived from a study of cytomegalovirus exposure and HLA in healthy donors. General study points: Published work reported that the classifier diagnosed cytomegalovirus status with high specificity and sensitivity. In the 120 validation repertoires, about 94% of cluster scores exceeded 0, per a later analysis. CMV antigen specificity of a few CMV-associated chains was confirmed in vitro. TCR sequences were mostly rare, though some public TCRs occurred in many donors.

Germline assignment: CDR1 SNHLY and CDR2 FYNNEI. Trimming at V came to 7 bases and at J to 8 bases, leaving 11 bases not matched to a gene. This CDR3 is 15 amino acids long. The protocol was immunoSEQ multiplex PCR, while the TCRdb copy is restricted to in-frame clones and leaves out a portion. The repertoire holds fewer than 130,000 clones, with roughly nine tenths as singletons. The source of this sequence is a woman younger than 30 in good health and CMV-seronegative. The chain has TRBV2 and TRBJ1-4, with 9 nucleotides matching TRBD1. Sequenced input: PBMCs. As DNA, the CDR3 is TGTGCCAGCACCGTCCGGACAGGGGTAATAGAAAAACTGTTTTTT. This gives the protein CASTVRTGVIEKLFF.